The following is a T cell receptor (beta chain) sequence with its context. Germline CDR1 and CDR2: GTSNPN and SVGIG (reference sequence). The CDR3 contains 16 residues. J gave up 4 bases and V 0 bases, and 10 bases lay outside the gene matches. This record comes from a study of T-cell memory formation after mild COVID-19. In TCRdb, the 5' RACE reads were re-called with MiXCR into one record per CDR3 protein. The data show a few hundred thousand distinct CDR3 sequences, 25% seen once. The chain uses TRBV30 and TRBJ1-1; 8 bases fit TRBD1. This receptor was taken from an adult woman who had mild COVID-19 (a few samples of this study predate the infection). Cell type and time point are not known. The material sequenced was PBMCs or a T cell subset sorted from them (not recorded which). The CDR3 loop is CAWSVLLRQGFTEAFF. In nucleotides, the CDR3 is TGTGCCTGGAGTGTACTCTTAAGACAGGGGTTCACTGAAGCTTTCTTT.